The clone carrying this TCR beta chain was seen more than once but under ten times. The sample originates from a study of T cells of healthy individuals. TCRdb passed the 5' RACE reads through MiXCR, listing each CDR3 protein once. The data contain about 53,000 distinct CDR3 sequences, 14% to 15% of them singletons. The CDR3 sequence is 15 residues long. Trimming at V came to 0 bases and at J to 7 bases, leaving 3 bases not matched to a gene. Per germline, CDR1 MNHEY and CDR2 SMNVEV (reference sequence). The clonotype originates from a human donor in good health. The J gene is TRBJ1-4, the V gene TRBV27, with 9 positions matching TRBD1. The CDR3 sequence is CASSLSGQGSEKLFF. The CDR3 coding sequence is TGTGCCAGCAGTTTATCGGGACAGGGCTCTGAAAAACTGTTTTTT. Together with reference TRBV27 and TRBJ1-4, the CDR3 gives the full variable domain: EAQVTQNPRYLITVTGKKLTVTCSQNMNHEYMSWYRQDPGLGLRQIYYSMNVEVTDKGDVPEGYKVSRKEKRNFPLILESPSPNQTSLYFCASSLSGQGSEKLFFGSGTQLSVL.